This TCR beta chain was sequenced in a study of OX40 agonist ivuxolimab in advanced cancers. Germline CDR1 reads SGHAT; CDR2 reads FQNNGV. Trimming took 4 bases from V and 8 from J; bases not matched to a gene: 13. CDR3 length: 16 amino acids. Profiled with immunoSEQ multiplex PCR; TCRdb holds only in-frame clones, not every one. The table records about 13,000 clones, 84% of them present only once. This clone was observed a single time. This TCR came from an adult with an advanced solid tumor such as melanoma, head and neck, liver or kidney cancer. The chain recombines TRBV11-2 with TRBJ1-2; 10 positions agree with TRBD1. The sequencing used CD4+ or CD8+ T cells sorted from blood, collected in a trial of the OX40 agonist ivuxolimab. CDR3 residues: CASSSPAGTGVGGYTF. The CDR3 DNA sequence: TGTGCCAGCAGCTCGCCGGCCGGGACAGGGGTGGGCGGCTACACCTTC.